Listed below are T cell receptor beta chains from one sample, sequenced in a study of shared clonotypes between healthy human individuals. TCRdb's table, derived via immunoSEQ multiplex PCR, lists solely in-frame clones and lacks some. The sample lists 2 million to 2.5 million clones, just over 90% occurring once. The specimen was naive CD4+ T cells from PBMCs. These receptors came from a man younger than 30 in good health. Some clones in this sample may be carry-over from other donors' samples. The CDR3 runs from the conserved cysteine through the conserved F or W. D genes are given only for firm matches. Size is omitted from some rows. Given values are once, few, many or a class for expanded clones.

CDR3 length	V gene	clone size	J gene	D gene	CDR3 protein	CDR3 DNA
17	TRBV28	once	TRBJ1-3	.	CASRPSRDRRSGNTIYF	TGTGCCAGCAGACCATCACGGGACCGACGCTCTGGAAACACCATATATTTT
17	TRBV4-2	.	TRBJ1-6	TRBD1	CASSQEQGSSYNSPLHF	TGTGCCAGCAGCCAAGAACAGGGGAGCTCCTATAATTCACCCCTCCACTTT
13	TRBV7-2	.	TRBJ1-2	.	CASSVDTSYGYTF	TGTGCCAGCAGCGTAGACACTTCCTATGGCTACACCTTC
14	TRBV30	.	TRBJ2-7	.	CAWSRTIEGYEQYF	TGTGCCTGGAGTAGGACAATCGAGGGCTACGAGCAGTACTTC
13	TRBV6-5	once	TRBJ1-1	.	CASSERGNTEAFF	TGTGCCAGCAGCGAACGGGGCAACACTGAAGCTTTCTTT
14	TRBV28	.	TRBJ2-7	.	CASSLGGLPYEQYF	TGTGCCAGCAGTTTAGGAGGCCTCCCCTACGAGCAGTACTTC
14	TRBV7-9	once	TRBJ2-5	.	CASSLVLSHETQYF	TGTGCCAGCAGCTTAGTATTGTCACATGAGACCCAGTACTTC
13	TRBV5-1	once	TRBJ1-5	.	CASSFGVNQPQHF	TGCGCCAGCAGCTTCGGGGTTAATCAGCCCCAGCATTTT
15	TRBV5-4	.	TRBJ2-7	TRBD1	CASSAVGQGRSEQYF	TGTGCCAGCAGCGCCGTTGGACAGGGGAGGAGCGAGCAGTACTTC
17	TRBV5-4	.	TRBJ2-1	TRBD2	CASRAGLADSSYNEQFF	TGTGCCAGCAGGGCGGGACTAGCGGACAGCTCCTACAATGAGCAGTTCTTC
15	TRBV29-1	.	TRBJ2-3	TRBD2	CSVGTSGRAGDTQYF	TGCAGCGTCGGGACTAGCGGGAGGGCCGGAGATACGCAGTATTTT
12	TRBV30	.	TRBJ1-5	.	CAWGMGHQPQHF	TGTGCCTGGGGTATGGGTCACCAGCCCCAGCATTTT
15	TRBV2	.	TRBJ1-5	.	CASRSGTSSNQPQHF	TGTGCCAGCAGATCAGGGACCTCGAGCAATCAGCCCCAGCATTTT
13	TRBV11-2	.	TRBJ2-5	.	CASSFRRGETQYF	TGTGCCAGCAGCTTCCGACGCGGGGAGACCCAGTACTTC
11	TRBV30	.	TRBJ2-5	.	CAWSPRGTQYF	TGTGCCTGGAGCCCACGTGGGACCCAGTACTTC
15	TRBV5-1	.	TRBJ1-2	.	CASSPGQPEDYGYTF	TGCGCCAGCAGCCCCGGACAGCCAGAAGACTATGGCTACACCTTC
15	TRBV9	.	TRBJ2-1	TRBD2	CASSVGLAVINEQFF	TGTGCCAGCAGCGTGGGACTAGCGGTTATCAATGAGCAGTTCTTC
13	TRBV28	.	TRBJ2-5	.	CASSIPGVETQYF	TGTGCCAGCTCTATTCCGGGGGTTGAGACCCAGTACTTC
14	TRBV7-9	.	TRBJ2-3	.	CASSLILAQGTQYF	TGTGCCAGCAGCTTAATTTTAGCGCAGGGTACGCAGTATTTT
16	TRBV30	.	TRBJ2-1	TRBD2	CAWIPTTSGIFDEQFF	TGTGCCTGGATCCCGACGACTAGCGGGATTTTCGATGAGCAGTTCTTC
16	TRBV7-7	.	TRBJ2-7	TRBD1	CASSQSLGQGLAEQYF	TGTGCCAGCAGCCAAAGTTTGGGACAGGGGTTGGCCGAGCAGTACTTC
12	TRBV5-1	once	TRBJ2-1	.	CASSFPAGEQFF	TGCGCCAGCAGCTTCCCCGCTGGGGAGCAGTTCTTC
16	TRBV9	.	TRBJ2-2	TRBD2	CASSRGLAGAMGELFF	TGTGCCAGCAGCCGGGGACTAGCGGGAGCCATGGGGGAGCTGTTTTTT
14	TRBV6-5	.	TRBJ2-5	TRBD1	CASSSDRVRETQYF	TGTGCCAGCTCGTCCGACAGGGTCCGGGAGACCCAGTACTTC
14	TRBV5-4	.	TRBJ2-3	.	CAISSTTQTDTQYF	TGTGCCATCAGCTCTACCACCCAAACAGATACGCAGTATTTT
13	TRBV11-1	.	TRBJ2-7	.	CASSLMLSYEQYF	TGTGCCAGCAGCTTAATGTTGTCCTACGAGCAGTACTTC
15	TRBV5-4	.	TRBJ2-7	.	CASSPWGGLSYEQYF	TGTGCCAGCAGCCCCTGGGGCGGCCTCTCCTACGAGCAGTACTTC
13	TRBV2	once	TRBJ1-3	.	CASRGFGGNTIYF	TGTGCCAGCAGGGGTTTCGGTGGAAACACCATATATTTT
15	TRBV5-5	once	TRBJ1-2	TRBD1	CASSLIPGQGYGYTF	TGTGCCAGCAGCCTAATCCCGGGACAGGGCTATGGCTACACCTTC
15	TRBV7-9	.	TRBJ2-1	TRBD2	CASSYSAGVMNEQFF	TGTGCCAGCAGCTATTCAGCGGGAGTTATGAATGAGCAGTTCTTC
14	TRBV2	.	TRBJ2-7	.	CASSDQGILYEQYF	TGTGCCAGCAGTGACCAGGGCATTCTCTACGAGCAGTACTTC
14	TRBV5-1	once	TRBJ1-3	.	CATRADVSGNTIYF	TGCGCCACTAGGGCGGACGTCTCTGGAAACACCATATATTTT
14	TRBV27	.	TRBJ2-1	.	CASADRLAEKEQFF	TGTGCCAGCGCCGACCGGCTAGCTGAGAAGGAGCAGTTCTTC
14	TRBV5-1	.	TRBJ2-7	TRBD2	CASSLGGGRYEQYF	TGCGCCAGCAGCTTGGGAGGCGGGAGATACGAGCAGTACTTC
17	TRBV4-1	once	TRBJ2-5	TRBD1	CASSQGPGTGDQETQYF	TGCGCCAGCAGCCAAGGACCCGGGACAGGGGACCAAGAGACCCAGTACTTC
15	TRBV11-2	once	TRBJ1-3	.	CASSPTRLGGNTIYF	TGTGCCAGCAGCCCGACCAGGCTTGGGGGAAACACCATATATTTT
15	TRBV28	once	TRBJ2-7	.	CASSLVRDWGREQYF	TGTGCCAGCTCCCTCGTCCGGGACTGGGGCAGAGAGCAGTACTTC
20	TRBV4-2	.	TRBJ1-2	TRBD1	CASSLSYPGDRGNTRYGYTF	TGTGCCAGCAGCCTCAGCTACCCGGGGGACAGGGGGAACACTAGGTATGGCTACACCTTC
13	TRBV2	.	TRBJ2-7	.	CASRHYPDDEQYF	TGTGCCAGCCGACACTACCCGGACGACGAGCAGTACTTC
18	TRBV4-1	.	TRBJ2-1	TRBD2	CASSQGLAGVLFGNEQFF	TGCGCCAGCAGCCAGGGACTAGCGGGAGTTTTGTTTGGCAATGAGCAGTTCTTC
15	TRBV10-3	once	TRBJ2-2	.	CAISPSTLEGGELFF	TGTGCCATCAGCCCGTCAACCCTCGAGGGCGGGGAGCTGTTTTTT
15	TRBV4-3	.	TRBJ2-1	TRBD1	CASSQEDRGRNEQFF	TGCGCCAGCAGCCAAGAAGACAGGGGTCGAAATGAGCAGTTCTTC
13	TRBV15	.	TRBJ2-7	.	CATSRDPKTEQYF	TGTGCCACCAGCAGAGACCCAAAAACCGAGCAGTACTTC
14	TRBV5-1	.	TRBJ1-4	.	CASRSQGSNEKLFF	TGCGCCAGCAGGTCCCAGGGATCCAATGAAAAACTGTTTTTT
13	TRBV27	.	TRBJ2-2	.	CASSFLGAGELFF	TGTGCCAGCAGTTTTTTGGGTGCCGGGGAGCTGTTTTTT
13	TRBV6-1	.	TRBJ2-1	TRBD1	CASNSQGAHEQFF	TGTGCCAGCAACTCCCAGGGGGCGCATGAGCAGTTCTTC
14	TRBV2	.	TRBJ2-5	.	CASRGGVTGETQYF	TGTGCCAGCAGGGGGGGAGTAACGGGAGAGACCCAGTACTTC
14	TRBV2	.	TRBJ2-7	.	CASSDPAGSDEQYF	TGTGCCAGCAGTGACCCTGCGGGATCTGACGAGCAGTACTTC
13	TRBV6-1	.	TRBJ2-7	.	CASRVGLDYEQYF	TGTGCCAGCAGAGTGGGACTCGACTACGAGCAGTACTTC
16	TRBV28	.	TRBJ1-1	.	CASSLPYRELNTEAFF	TGTGCCAGCAGTTTGCCCTACAGGGAACTGAACACTGAAGCTTTCTTT
14	TRBV6-6	.	TRBJ1-5	TRBD1	CASRYRTGNQPQHF	TGTGCCAGCAGGTACCGGACAGGGAATCAGCCCCAGCATTTT
17	TRBV7-9	.	TRBJ1-1	.	CASSLNVVGLLPTEAFF	TGTGCCAGCAGCTTAAATGTTGTAGGCCTCTTGCCCACTGAAGCTTTCTTT